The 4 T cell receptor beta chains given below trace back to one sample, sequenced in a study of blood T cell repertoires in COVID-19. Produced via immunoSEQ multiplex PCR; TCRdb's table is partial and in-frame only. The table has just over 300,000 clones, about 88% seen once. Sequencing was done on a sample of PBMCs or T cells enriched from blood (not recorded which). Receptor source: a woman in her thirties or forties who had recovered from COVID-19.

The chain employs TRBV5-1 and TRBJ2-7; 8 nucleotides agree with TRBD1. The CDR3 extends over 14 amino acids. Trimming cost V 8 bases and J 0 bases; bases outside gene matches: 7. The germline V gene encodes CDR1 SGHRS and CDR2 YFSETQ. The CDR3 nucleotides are TGCGCCAGTGCGACTGGGACAGGCTCCTACGAGCAGTACTTC. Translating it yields CASATGTGSYEQYF.

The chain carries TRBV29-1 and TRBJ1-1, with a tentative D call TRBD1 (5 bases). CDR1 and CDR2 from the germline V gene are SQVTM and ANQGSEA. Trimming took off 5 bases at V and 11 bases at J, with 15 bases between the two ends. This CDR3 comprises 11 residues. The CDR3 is CSVLSGLFAFF. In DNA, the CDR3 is TGCAGCGTTCTCTCAGGGTTGTTTGCTTTCTTT.

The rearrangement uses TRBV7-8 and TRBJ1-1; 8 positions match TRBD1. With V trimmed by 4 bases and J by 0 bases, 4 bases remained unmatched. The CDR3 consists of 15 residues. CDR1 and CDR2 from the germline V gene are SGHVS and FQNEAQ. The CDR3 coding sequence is TGTGCCAGCAGCTGGACAGGGACCATGAACACTGAAGCTTTCTTT. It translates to CASSWTGTMNTEAFF. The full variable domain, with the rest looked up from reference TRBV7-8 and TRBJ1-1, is GAGVSQSPRYKVAKRGQDVALRCDPISGHVSLFWYQQALGQGPEFLTYFQNEAQLDKSGLPSDRFFAERPEGSVSTLKIQRTQQEDSAVYLCASSWTGTMNTEAFFGQGTRLTVV.

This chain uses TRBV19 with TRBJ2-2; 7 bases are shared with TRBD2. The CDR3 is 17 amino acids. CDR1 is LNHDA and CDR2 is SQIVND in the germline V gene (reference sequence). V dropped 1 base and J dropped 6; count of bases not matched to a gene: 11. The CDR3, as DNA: TGTGCCAGTAGTATAGTAAGGGCGGGAGCCGGGTCCGGGGAGCTGTTTTTT. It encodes CASSIVRAGAGSGELFF.